This is a list of T cell receptor beta chains from one sample in a study of identical twins. TCRdb passed the 5' RACE reads through MiXCR, listing each CDR3 protein once. The sample has 1.5 million to 2 million distinct CDR3 sequences; roughly 35% are singletons. Specimen: cord blood. These receptors all stem from a newborn girl in good health. The CDR3 runs from the conserved cysteine through the conserved F or W. The D gene is left open where the match is weak. Clone sizes are given selectively: once, few, many, or a class where the clone is expanded.

TRBJ2-7 | TRBD1 | TRBV10-3 | few | TGTGCCATCGGTACGGGACAGGGGTACGAGCAGTACTTC | CAIGTGQGYEQYF
TRBJ2-5 | NA | TRBV29-1 | many | TGCAGCGCTGCGGGCCCCAACGTTCTGGGAGAGACCCAGTACTTC | CSAAGPNVLGETQYF
TRBJ2-1 | TRBD2 | TRBV20-1 | NA | TGCAGTGCTTGCGGACTAGCGGATTACAATGAGCAGTTCTTC | CSACGLADYNEQFF
TRBJ1-1 | NA | TRBV5-6 | NA | TGTGCCAGCAGCTTGGGGGTCGTCGGCCCCCACACTGAAGCTTTCTTT | CASSLGVVGPHTEAFF
TRBJ2-3 | TRBD2 | TRBV6-2/TRBV6-3 | NA | TGTGCCAGCAGATCCCAGCGGGGCAGCACAGATACGCAGTATTTT | CASRSQRGSTDTQYF
TRBJ2-5 | NA | TRBV4-2 | NA | TGTGCCAGCAGCCAAGGGGCTAGCAGGGTAAAAGAGACCCAGTACTTC | CASSQGASRVKETQYF
TRBJ2-3 | NA | TRBV3-1 | NA | TGTGCCAGCAGCCAAGATTTATCCGGCCAGAGGTACACAGATACGCAGTATTTT | CASSQDLSGQRYTDTQYF
TRBJ2-3 | TRBD1 | TRBV2 | few | TGTGCCAGCACGAGTCAGGGGGCTTTTACAGATACGCAGTATTTT | CASTSQGAFTDTQYF
TRBJ2-1 | TRBD2 | TRBV12-5 | NA | TGTGCTAGTGGTCCCTCGCTAGCGGGAGGCTCCTACAATGAGCAGTTCTTC | CASGPSLAGGSYNEQFF
TRBJ2-7 | TRBD2 | TRBV28 | many | TGTGCCAGCAGTTATCTAGCGGGAGTCAGCGAGCAGTACTTC | CASSYLAGVSEQYF
TRBJ1-1 | NA | TRBV27 | few | TGTGCCAGCAGACCCGCCCTAAGGGTGAACACTGAAGCTTTCTTT | CASRPALRVNTEAFF
TRBJ1-5 | NA | TRBV6-1 | NA | TGTGCCAGCAGTAAACCGGGAGGCAATCAGCCCCAGCATTTT | CASSKPGGNQPQHF
TRBJ2-1 | TRBD2 | TRBV7-9 | NA | TGTGCCAGCGGCTTCGGACTAGGGAATGAGCAGTTCTTC | CASGFGLGNEQFF
TRBJ1-5 | TRBD1 | TRBV20-1 | few | TGCAGTGCTAGAAGTGAGACAGGGGATGTCCAGCCCCAGCATTTT | CSARSETGDVQPQHF
TRBJ2-5 | NA | TRBV7-9 | many | TGTGCCAGCAGCTTAGGGACCCTTGAGACCCAGTACTTC | CASSLGTLETQYF
TRBJ1-4 | NA | TRBV5-1 | NA | TGCGCCAGCAGCTTGGACAGGGTAACTAATGAAAAACTGTTTTTT | CASSLDRVTNEKLFF
TRBJ2-1 | NA | TRBV6-5 | NA | TGTGCCAGCAGTTATCTCTTCGGGCCGCGGGAAAATGAGCAGTTCTTC | CASSYLFGPRENEQFF
TRBJ1-6 | NA | TRBV12-3/TRBV12-4 | few | TGTGCCAGCAGTTTAATCGGTTCACCCCTCCACTTT | CASSLIGSPLHF
TRBJ2-7 | NA | TRBV11-3 | few | TGTGCCAGCAGCTCAGATCCCGGGAGCCCTACCAACTACGAGCAGTACTTC | CASSSDPGSPTNYEQYF
TRBJ1-1 | NA | TRBV6-6 | NA | TGTGCCAGCAGTGCGACAGGTTGGAACACTGAAGCTTTCTTT | CASSATGWNTEAFF
TRBJ2-3 | NA | TRBV27 | NA | TGTGCCAGCAGTTCCCCAGGCCGCGACAGCACAGATACGCAGTATTTT | CASSSPGRDSTDTQYF
TRBJ2-6 | NA | TRBV29-1 | many | TGCAGCGTTGAAGAGCCTAGACAGTTGGGGGCCAACGTCCTGACTTTC | CSVEEPRQLGANVLTF
TRBJ1-4 | TRBD1 | TRBV25-1 | NA | TGTGCCGGCAGTGTTCAGGGGGTTAATGAAAAACTGTTTTTT | CAGSVQGVNEKLFF
TRBJ2-1 | TRBD2 | TRBV5-6 | few | TGTGCCAGCAGCGGCGGGACTAGCGGGAGCTACAATGAGCAGTTCTTC | CASSGGTSGSYNEQFF